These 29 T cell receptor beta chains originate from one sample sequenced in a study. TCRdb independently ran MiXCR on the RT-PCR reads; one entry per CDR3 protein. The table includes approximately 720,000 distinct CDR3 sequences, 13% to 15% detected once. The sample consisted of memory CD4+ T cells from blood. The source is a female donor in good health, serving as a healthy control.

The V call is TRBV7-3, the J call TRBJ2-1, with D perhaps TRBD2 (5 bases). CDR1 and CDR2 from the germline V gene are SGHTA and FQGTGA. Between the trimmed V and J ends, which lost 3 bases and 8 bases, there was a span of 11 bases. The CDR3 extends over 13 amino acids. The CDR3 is CASSFRGIDEQFF. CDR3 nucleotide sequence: TGTGCCAGCAGCTTCCGGGGTATCGATGAGCAGTTCTTC.

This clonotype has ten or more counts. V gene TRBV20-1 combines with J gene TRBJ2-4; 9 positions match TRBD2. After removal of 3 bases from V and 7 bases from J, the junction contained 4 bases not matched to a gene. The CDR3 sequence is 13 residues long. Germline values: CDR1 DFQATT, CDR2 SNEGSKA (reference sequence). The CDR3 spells CSASIAGANIQYF. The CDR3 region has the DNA TGCAGTGCTAGTATAGCGGGAGCGAACATTCAGTACTTC.

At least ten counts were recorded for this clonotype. Written as DNA, the CDR3 is TGTGCCAGCAGTCCCCCTGGACTAGCGGGAAGGTATTTT. Its translation is CASSPPGLAGRYF. This chain uses TRBV12-3 or TRBV12-4 with TRBJ2-3; 12 nucleotides align to TRBD2. The CDR3 is 13 residues long. V lost 5 bases to trimming and J lost 14 bases; unmatched junction nucleotides: 8.

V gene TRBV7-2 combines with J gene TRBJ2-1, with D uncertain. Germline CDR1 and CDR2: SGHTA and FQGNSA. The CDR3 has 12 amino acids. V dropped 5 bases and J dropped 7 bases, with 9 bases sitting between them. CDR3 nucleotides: TGTGCCAGCAGCGCAAGTAGGAATGAGCAGTTCTTC. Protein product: CASSASRNEQFF.

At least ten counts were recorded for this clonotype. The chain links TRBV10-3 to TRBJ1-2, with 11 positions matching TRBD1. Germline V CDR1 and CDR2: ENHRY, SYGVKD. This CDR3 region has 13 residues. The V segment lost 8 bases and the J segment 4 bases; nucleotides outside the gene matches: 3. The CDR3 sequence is CAISGTGGYGYTF. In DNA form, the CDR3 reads TGTGCCATCTCCGGGACAGGGGGCTATGGCTACACCTTC.

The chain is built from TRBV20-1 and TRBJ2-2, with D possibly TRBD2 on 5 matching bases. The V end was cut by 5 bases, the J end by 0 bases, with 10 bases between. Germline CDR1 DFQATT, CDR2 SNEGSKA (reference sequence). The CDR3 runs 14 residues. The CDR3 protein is CSAALRANTGELFF. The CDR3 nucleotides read TGCAGTGCTGCCCTGAGGGCGAACACCGGGGAGCTGTTTTTT.

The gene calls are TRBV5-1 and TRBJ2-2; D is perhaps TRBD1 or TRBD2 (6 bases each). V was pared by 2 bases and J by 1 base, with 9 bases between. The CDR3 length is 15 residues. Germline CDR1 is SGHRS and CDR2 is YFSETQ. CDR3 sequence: CASSFRGGNTGELFF. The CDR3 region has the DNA TGCGCCAGCAGCTTCAGGGGAGGGAACACCGGGGAGCTGTTTTTT.

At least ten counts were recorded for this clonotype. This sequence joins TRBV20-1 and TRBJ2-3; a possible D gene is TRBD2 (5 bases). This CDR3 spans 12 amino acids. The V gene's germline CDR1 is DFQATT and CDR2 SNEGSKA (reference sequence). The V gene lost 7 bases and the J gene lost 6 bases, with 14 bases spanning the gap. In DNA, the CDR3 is TGCAGTGTCCCCGGGGTCCGGGATACGCAGTATTTT. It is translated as CSVPGVRDTQYF.

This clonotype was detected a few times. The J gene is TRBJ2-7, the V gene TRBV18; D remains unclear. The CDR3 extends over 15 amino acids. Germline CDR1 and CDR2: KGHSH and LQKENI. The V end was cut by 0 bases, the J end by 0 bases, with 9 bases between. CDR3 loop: CASSPPGRSSYEQYF. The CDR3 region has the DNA TGTGCCAGCTCACCACCGGGCCGTAGCTCCTACGAGCAGTACTTC.

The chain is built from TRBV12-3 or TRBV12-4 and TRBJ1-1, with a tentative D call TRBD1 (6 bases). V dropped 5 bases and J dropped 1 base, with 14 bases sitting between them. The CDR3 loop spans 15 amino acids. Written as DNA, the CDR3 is TGTGCCAGCAGTCCTCGGGGACACTGGAACACTGAAGCTTTCTTT. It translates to CASSPRGHWNTEAFF.

The CDR3 here is CASNQAGNTEAFF. The CDR3 nucleotides read TGTGCCAGCAATCAGGCGGGCAACACTGAAGCTTTCTTT. The chain employs TRBV27 and TRBJ1-1; D call uncertain. V lost 7 bases, J lost 2 bases, and 11 bases lay in between. The CDR3 contains 13 residues. Germline lookup yields CDR1 MNHEY and CDR2 SMNVEV (reference sequence).

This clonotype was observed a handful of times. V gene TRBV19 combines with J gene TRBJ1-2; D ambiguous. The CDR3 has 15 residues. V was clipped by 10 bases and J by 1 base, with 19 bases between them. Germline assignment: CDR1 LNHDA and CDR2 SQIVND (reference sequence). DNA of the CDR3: TGTGCCACGGCGGAAGGGCTCACCTATAACTATGGCTACACCTTC. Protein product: CATAEGLTYNYGYTF.

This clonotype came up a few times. This CDR3 reads CSASPPLTQLLAKLYGYTF. CDR3 bases: TGCAGTGCTAGTCCGCCTCTAACCCAACTCCTAGCTAAACTGTATGGCTACACCTTC. The genes are TRBV20-1 and TRBJ1-2, with unresolved D. The length of the CDR3 is 19 residues. CDR1 is DFQATT, CDR2 SNEGSKA, per germline (reference sequence). With 3 bases removed from V and 5 bases from J, the gap between germline ends came to 31 bases.

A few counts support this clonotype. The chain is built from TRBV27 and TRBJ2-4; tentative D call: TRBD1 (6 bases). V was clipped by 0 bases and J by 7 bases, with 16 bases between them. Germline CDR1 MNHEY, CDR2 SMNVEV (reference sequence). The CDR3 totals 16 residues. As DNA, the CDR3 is TGTGCCAGCAGTTTATCGGGCCAGGGGCGGTGGAACATTCAGTACTTC. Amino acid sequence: CASSLSGQGRWNIQYF.

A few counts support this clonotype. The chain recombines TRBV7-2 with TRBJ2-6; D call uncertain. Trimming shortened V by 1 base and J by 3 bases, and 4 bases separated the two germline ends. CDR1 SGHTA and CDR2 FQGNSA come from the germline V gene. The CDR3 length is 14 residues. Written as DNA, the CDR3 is TGTGCCAGCAGCTTAGAGATTGGGGCCAACGTCCTGACTTTC. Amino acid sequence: CASSLEIGANVLTF.

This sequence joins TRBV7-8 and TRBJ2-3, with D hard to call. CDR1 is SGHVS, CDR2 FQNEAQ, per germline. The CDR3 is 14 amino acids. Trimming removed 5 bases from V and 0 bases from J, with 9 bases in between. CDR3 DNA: TGTGCCAGCAGCCAATACTCTAGCACAGATACGCAGTATTTT. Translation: CASSQYSSTDTQYF. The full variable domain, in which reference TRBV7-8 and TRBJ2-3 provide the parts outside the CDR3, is GAGVSQSPRYKVAKRGQDVALRCDPISGHVSLFWYQQALGQGPEFLTYFQNEAQLDKSGLPSDRFFAERPEGSVSTLKIQRTQQEDSAVYLCASSQYSSTDTQYFGPGTRLTVL.

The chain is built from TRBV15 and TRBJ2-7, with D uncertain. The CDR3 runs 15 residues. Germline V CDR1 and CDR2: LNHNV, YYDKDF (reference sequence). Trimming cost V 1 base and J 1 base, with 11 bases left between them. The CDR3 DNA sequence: TGTGCCACCAGCAGAGGAAGGGCCGAGTCCTACGAGCAGTACTTC. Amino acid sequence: CATSRGRAESYEQYF.

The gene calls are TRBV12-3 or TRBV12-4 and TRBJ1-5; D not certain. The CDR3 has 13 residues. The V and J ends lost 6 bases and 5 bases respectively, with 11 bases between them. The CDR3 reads CASSSQWYQPQHF. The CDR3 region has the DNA TGTGCCAGCAGCTCCCAGTGGTATCAGCCCCAGCATTTT.

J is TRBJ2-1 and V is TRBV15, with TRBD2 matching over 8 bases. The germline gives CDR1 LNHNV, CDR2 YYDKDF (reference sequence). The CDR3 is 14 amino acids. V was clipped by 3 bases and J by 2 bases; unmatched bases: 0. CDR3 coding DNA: TGTGCCACCAGCAGTAGCGGGACCTACAATGAGCAGTTCTTC. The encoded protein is CATSSSGTYNEQFF.

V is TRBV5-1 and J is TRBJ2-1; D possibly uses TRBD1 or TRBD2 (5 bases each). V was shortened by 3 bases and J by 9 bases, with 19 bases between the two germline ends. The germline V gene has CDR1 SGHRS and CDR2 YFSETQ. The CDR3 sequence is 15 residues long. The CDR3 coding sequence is TGCGCCAGCAGCTCCGGCGACTACTCCCAGGGTGAGCAGTTCTTC. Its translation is CASSSGDYSQGEQFF.

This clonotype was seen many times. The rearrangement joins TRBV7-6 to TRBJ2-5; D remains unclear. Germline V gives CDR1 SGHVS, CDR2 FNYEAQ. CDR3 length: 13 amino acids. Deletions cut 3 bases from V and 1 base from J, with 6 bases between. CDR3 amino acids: CASSFNVQETQYF. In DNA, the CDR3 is TGTGCCAGCAGCTTTAACGTCCAAGAGACCCAGTACTTC.

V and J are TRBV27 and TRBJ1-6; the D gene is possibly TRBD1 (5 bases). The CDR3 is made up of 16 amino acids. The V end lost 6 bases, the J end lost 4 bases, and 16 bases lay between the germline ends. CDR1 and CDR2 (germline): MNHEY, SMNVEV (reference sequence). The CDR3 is CASRWGGNTYNSPLHF. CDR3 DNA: TGTGCCAGCAGGTGGGGGGGGAACACTTATAATTCACCCCTCCACTTT.

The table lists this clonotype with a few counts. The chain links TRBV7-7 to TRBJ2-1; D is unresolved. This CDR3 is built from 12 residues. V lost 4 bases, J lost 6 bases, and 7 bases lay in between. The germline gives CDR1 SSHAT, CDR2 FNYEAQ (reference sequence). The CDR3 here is CASSCLVNEQFF. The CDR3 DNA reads TGTGCCAGCAGCTGCCTCGTCAATGAGCAGTTCTTC.

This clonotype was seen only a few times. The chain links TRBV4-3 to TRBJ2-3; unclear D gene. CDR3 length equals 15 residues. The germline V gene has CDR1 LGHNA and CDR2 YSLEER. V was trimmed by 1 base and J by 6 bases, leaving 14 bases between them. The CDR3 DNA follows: TGCGCCAGCAGCCAAGGTTACCAGAAGAAGGATACGCAGTATTTT. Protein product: CASSQGYQKKDTQYF.

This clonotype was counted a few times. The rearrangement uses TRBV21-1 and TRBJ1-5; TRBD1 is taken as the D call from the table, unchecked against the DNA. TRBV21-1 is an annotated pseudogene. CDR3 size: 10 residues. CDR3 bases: TGTGCCAGCAGCTCAGACAGGCAGCATTTT. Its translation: CASSSDRQHF.

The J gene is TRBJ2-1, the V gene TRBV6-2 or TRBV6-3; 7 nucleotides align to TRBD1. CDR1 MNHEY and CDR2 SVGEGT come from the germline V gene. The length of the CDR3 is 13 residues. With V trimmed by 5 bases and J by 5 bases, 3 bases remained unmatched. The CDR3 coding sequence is TGTGCCAGCAGTACGACAGGGAACAATGAGCAGTTCTTC. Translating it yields CASSTTGNNEQFF.

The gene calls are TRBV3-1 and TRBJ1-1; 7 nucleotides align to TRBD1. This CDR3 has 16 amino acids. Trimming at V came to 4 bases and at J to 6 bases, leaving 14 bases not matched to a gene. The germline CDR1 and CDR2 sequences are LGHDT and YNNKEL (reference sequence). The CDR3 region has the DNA TGTGCCAGCAGCCCGACAGGGATGGGGGAAGGGGCTGAAGCTTTCTTT. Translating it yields CASSPTGMGEGAEAFF.

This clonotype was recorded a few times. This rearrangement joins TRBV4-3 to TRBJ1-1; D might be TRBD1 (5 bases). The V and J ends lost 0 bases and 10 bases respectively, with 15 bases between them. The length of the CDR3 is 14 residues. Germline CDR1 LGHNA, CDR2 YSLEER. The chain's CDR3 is CASSQDRRGVGAFF. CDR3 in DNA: TGCGCCAGCAGCCAAGATCGGCGAGGGGTTGGAGCTTTCTTT.

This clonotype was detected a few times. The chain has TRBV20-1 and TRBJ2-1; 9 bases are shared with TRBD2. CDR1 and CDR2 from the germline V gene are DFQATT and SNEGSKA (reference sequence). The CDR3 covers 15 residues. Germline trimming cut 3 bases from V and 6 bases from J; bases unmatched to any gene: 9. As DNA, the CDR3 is TGCAGTGCTAGGATCCGAACTAGCGGGCTCAATGAGCAGTTCTTC. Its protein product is CSARIRTSGLNEQFF.